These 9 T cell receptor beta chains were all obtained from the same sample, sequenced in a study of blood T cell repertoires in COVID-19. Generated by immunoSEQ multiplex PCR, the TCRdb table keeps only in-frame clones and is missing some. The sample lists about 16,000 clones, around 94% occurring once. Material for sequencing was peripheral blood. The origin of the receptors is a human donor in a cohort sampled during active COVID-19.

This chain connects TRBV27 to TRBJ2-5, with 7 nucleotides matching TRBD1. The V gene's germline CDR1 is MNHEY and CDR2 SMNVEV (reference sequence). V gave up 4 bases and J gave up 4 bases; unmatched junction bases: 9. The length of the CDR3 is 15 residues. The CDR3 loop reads CASSSLGTVRETQYF. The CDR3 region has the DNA TGTGCCAGCAGTTCCCTCGGGACAGTCCGAGAGACCCAGTACTTC.

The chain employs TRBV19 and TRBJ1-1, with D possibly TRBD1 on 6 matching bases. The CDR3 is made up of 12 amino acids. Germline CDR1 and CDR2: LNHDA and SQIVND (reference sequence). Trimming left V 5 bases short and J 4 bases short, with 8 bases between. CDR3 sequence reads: CASSQGLTEAFF. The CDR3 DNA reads TGTGCCAGTAGTCAGGGGCTCACTGAAGCTTTCTTT. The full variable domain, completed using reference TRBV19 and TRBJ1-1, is DGGITQSPKYLFRKEGQNVTLSCEQNLNHDAMYWYRQDPGQGLRLIYYSQIVNDFQKGDIAEGYSVSREKKESFPLTVTSAQKNPTAFYLCASSQGLTEAFFGQGTRLTVV.

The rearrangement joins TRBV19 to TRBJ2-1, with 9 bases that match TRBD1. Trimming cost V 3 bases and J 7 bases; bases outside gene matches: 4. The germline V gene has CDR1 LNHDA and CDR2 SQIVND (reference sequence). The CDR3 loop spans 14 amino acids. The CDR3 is CASSIGTGFNEQFF. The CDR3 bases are TGTGCCAGTAGTATCGGGACAGGGTTTAATGAGCAGTTCTTC.

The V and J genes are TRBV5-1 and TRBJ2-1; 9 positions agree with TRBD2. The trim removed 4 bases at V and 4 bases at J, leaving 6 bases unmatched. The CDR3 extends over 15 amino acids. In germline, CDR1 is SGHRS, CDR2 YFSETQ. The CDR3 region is CASSPESGRYNEQFF. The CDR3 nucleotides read TGCGCCAGCAGCCCCGAGAGCGGGAGGTACAATGAGCAGTTCTTC.

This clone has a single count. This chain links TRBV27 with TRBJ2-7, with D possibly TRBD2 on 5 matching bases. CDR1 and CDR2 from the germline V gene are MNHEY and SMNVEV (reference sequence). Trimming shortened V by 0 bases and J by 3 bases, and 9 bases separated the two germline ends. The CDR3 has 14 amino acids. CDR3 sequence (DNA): TGTGCCAGCAGTTTATCGGGGAGTAGCTACGAGCAGTACTTC. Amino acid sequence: CASSLSGSSYEQYF.

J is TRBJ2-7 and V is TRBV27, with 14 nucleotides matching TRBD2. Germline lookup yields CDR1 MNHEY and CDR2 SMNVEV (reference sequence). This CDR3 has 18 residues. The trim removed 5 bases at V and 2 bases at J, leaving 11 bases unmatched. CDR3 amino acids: CASSQGTSGSLVAYEQYF. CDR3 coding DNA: TGTGCCAGCAGTCAGGGGACTAGCGGGAGCTTGGTCGCCTACGAGCAGTACTTC.

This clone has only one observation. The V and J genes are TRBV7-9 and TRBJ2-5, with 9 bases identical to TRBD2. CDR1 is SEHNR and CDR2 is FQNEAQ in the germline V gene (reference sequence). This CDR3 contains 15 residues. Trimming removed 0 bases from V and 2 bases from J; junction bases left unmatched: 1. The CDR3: CASSLAREGQETQYF. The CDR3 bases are TGTGCCAGCAGCTTAGCGCGGGAGGGACAAGAGACCCAGTACTTC.

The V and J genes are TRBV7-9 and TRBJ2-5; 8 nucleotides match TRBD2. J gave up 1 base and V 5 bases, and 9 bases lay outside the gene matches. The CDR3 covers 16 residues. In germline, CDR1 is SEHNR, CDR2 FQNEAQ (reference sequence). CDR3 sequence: CASSPPTSAIQETQYF. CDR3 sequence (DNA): TGTGCCAGCAGCCCACCGACTAGCGCGATCCAAGAGACCCAGTACTTC.

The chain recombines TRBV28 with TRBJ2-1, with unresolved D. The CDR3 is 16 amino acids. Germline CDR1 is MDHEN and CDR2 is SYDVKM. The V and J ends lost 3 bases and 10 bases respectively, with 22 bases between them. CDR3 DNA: TGTGCCAGCAGTTTCCTCAATACGAAACTTCGCTCGGAGCAGTTCTTC. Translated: CASSFLNTKLRSEQFF.